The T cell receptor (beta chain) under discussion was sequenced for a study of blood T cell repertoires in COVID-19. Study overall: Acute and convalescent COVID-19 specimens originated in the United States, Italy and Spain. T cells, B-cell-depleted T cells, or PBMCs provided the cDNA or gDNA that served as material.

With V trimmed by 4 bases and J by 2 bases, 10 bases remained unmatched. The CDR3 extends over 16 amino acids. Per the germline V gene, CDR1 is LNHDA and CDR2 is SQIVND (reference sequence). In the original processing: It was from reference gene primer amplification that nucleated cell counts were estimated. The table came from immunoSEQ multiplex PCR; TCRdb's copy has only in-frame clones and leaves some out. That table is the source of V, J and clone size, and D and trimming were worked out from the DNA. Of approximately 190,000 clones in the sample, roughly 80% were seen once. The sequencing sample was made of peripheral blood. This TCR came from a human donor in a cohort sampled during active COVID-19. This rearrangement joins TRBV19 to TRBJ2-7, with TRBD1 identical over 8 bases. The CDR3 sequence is CASSTSQDRVTYEQYF. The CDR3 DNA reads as TGTGCCAGTAGTACGTCCCAGGACAGGGTAACCTACGAGCAGTACTTC.